This T cell receptor beta chain is from a study of blood T cell repertoires in COVID-19. Whole-study context: Whether acute or convalescent, the COVID-19 samples came from the United States, Italy and Spain.

The J segment lost 12 bases and the V segment lost 5 bases, leaving 4 bases of the junction unmatched. CDR1 and CDR2 (germline): MNHEY, SVGAGI. The CDR3 runs to 11 residues. Sequencing was performed with immunoSEQ multiplex PCR; in TCRdb, only in-frame clones are kept and a portion is missing. The sample lists about 88,000 clones; approximately 90% were seen once. The sequencing input was peripheral blood. The TCR comes from a male donor with acute or convalescent COVID-19. The chain uses TRBV6-5 and TRBJ1-3, with TRBD1 identical over 7 bases. The CDR3 spells CASSRDSSIYF. DNA for the CDR3: TGTGCCAGCAGTCGGGACAGTAGCATATATTTT.